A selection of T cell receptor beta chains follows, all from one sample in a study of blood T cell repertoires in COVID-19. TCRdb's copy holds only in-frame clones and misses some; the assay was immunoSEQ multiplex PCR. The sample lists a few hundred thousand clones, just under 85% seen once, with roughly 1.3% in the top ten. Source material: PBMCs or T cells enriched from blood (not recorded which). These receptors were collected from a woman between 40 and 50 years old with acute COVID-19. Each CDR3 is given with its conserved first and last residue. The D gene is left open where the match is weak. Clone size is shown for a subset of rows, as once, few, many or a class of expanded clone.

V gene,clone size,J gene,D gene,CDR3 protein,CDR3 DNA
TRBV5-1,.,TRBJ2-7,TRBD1,CASSLASRPGQGSYEQYF,TGCGCCAGCAGCTTGGCCTCCCGCCCCGGACAGGGATCCTACGAGCAGTACTTC
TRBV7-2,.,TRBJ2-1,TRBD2,CASSLAGGRGSEQFF,TGTGCCAGCAGCTTAGCAGGCGGGAGGGGTAGTGAGCAGTTCTTC
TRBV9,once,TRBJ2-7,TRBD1,CASSETGAEQYF,TGTGCCAGCAGCGAGACAGGGGCCGAGCAGTACTTC
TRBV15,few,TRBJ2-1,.,CATSRELGSYNEQFF,TGTGCCACCAGCAGAGAACTAGGATCCTACAATGAGCAGTTCTTC
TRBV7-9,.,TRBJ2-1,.,CASSKSSADEQFF,TGTGCCAGCAGCAAATCCTCCGCGGATGAGCAGTTCTTC
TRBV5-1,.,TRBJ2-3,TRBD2,CASKGLAGGHRTDTQYF,TGCGCCAGCAAAGGACTAGCGGGGGGGCACCGCACAGATACGCAGTATTTT
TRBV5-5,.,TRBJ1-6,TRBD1,CASSLHGGTGGISPLHF,TGTGCCAGCAGCTTGCATGGCGGGACAGGGGGCATTTCACCCCTCCACTTT
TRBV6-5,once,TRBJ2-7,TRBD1,CASSPGTGGHEQYF,TGTGCCAGCAGTCCTGGGACAGGGGGTCACGAGCAGTACTTC
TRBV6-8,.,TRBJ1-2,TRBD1,CASSYPRSTGGLGGYTF,TGTGCCAGCAGTTACCCCCGGTCGACAGGGGGCCTAGGGGGCTACACCTTC
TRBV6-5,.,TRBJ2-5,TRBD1,CASRQGWDETQYF,TGTGCCAGCAGACAGGGGTGGGACGAGACCCAGTACTTC
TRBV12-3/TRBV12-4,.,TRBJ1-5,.,CASSFFSGMPHF,TGTGCCAGCAGTTTCTTTTCAGGGATGCCGCATTTT
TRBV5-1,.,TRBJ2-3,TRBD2,CASSLAKGGLAVTTDTQYF,TGCGCCAGCAGCTTGGCCAAAGGGGGACTAGCGGTCACCACAGATACGCAGTATTTT
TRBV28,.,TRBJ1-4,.,CAVGTPTEKLFF,TGTGCCGTAGGGACACCAACAGAAAAACTGTTTTTT
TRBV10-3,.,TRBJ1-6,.,CAISSADSNSPLHF,TGTGCCATCAGCTCCGCGGACAGTAATTCACCCCTCCACTTT
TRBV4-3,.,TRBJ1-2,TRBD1,CASSQEPRGSLHGYTF,TGCGCCAGCAGCCAAGAACCCAGGGGGTCCTTACATGGCTACACCTTC
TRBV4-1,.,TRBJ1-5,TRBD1,CASSQDPGQGWQPQHF,TGCGCCAGCAGCCAAGATCCAGGACAGGGGTGGCAGCCCCAGCATTTT
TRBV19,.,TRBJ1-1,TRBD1,CASTWTGGNTEAFF,TGTGCCAGTACCTGGACAGGGGGGAACACTGAAGCTTTCTTT
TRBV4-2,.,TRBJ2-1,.,CASSQDRNPYNEQFF,TGTGCCAGCAGCCAAGACAGGAACCCCTACAATGAGCAGTTCTTC
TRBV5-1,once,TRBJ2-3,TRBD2,CASSLRSSGASDTQYF,TGCGCCAGCAGCTTGAGGTCTAGCGGGGCTTCAGATACGCAGTATTTT
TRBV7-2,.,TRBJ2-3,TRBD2,CASSFSGSGATTDTQYF,TGTGCCAGCAGCTTTTCGGGTAGCGGGGCGACCACAGATACGCAGTATTTT
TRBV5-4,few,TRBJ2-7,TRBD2,CASSATSGTRGEQYF,TGTGCCAGCAGCGCGACCTCCGGGACTAGGGGCGAGCAGTACTTC
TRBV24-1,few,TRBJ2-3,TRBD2,CATSDWAGGQTDTQYF,TGTGCCACCAGTGATTGGGCGGGGGGGCAAACAGATACGCAGTATTTT
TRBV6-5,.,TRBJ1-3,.,CASSYTDLSGNTIYF,TGTGCCAGCAGTTATACAGATCTCTCTGGAAACACCATATATTTT
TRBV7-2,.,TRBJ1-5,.,CASSPSPAGNQPQHF,TGTGCCAGCAGCCCGTCCCCTGCGGGGAATCAGCCCCAGCATTTT
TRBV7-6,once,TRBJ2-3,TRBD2,CASSLDWGGRTDTQYF,TGTGCCAGCAGCTTAGATTGGGGAGGGAGGACAGATACGCAGTATTTT
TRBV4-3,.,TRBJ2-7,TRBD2,CASSQEGSGGYEQYF,TGCGCCAGCAGCCAAGAGGGTAGCGGGGGTTACGAGCAGTACTTC
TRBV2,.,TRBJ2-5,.,CASSEGTPGTQYF,TGTGCCAGCAGTGAAGGCACTCCAGGGACCCAGTACTTC
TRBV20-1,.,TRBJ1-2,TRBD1,CSARTGYGYTF,TGCAGTGCTAGGACAGGGTATGGCTACACCTTC
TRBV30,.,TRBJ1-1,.,CAWIRGVNTEAFF,TGTGCCTGGATCCGGGGGGTGAACACTGAAGCTTTCTTT
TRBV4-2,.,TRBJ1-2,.,CASSQEDSYGYTF,TGTGCCAGCAGCCAAGAAGACAGCTATGGCTACACCTTC
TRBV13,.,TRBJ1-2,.,CASSLSAIRGYGYTF,TGTGCCAGCAGCTTATCGGCCATAAGGGGCTATGGCTACACCTTC
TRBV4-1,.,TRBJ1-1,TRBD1,CASSPDRGQGAFF,TGCGCCAGCAGCCCTGACAGGGGGCAAGGAGCTTTCTTT